The clone carrying this T cell receptor beta chain was counted ten times or more. Its antigen is unknown. TCRdb used MiXCR to reprocess the 5' RACE reads, holding one entry per CDR3 protein. The sample includes around 70,000 distinct CDR3 sequences, around 5.2% of them seen just once. V lost 6 bases, J lost 1 base, and 10 bases lay in between. Per the germline V gene, CDR1 is MNHEY and CDR2 is SVGAGI. The CDR3 loop spans 14 amino acids. This sample is drawn from a study of neurological immune-mediated disorders. General observations from the study: No CDR3 amino acid sequences were shared by expanded clones across subjects, suggesting private repertoires in all groups.

The rearrangement joins TRBV6-5 to TRBJ2-1; no reliable D call. Specimen: PBMCs. The TCR sequence derives from a woman younger than 45 with multiple sclerosis. The DNA of the CDR3 is TGTGCCAGCAGCTGGTTTGGGTCCTACAATGAGCAGTTCTTC. Translated: CASSWFGSYNEQFF.